The clone carrying this TCR beta chain was seen a handful of times. What it binds is not known. TCRdb's copy holds only in-frame clones and misses some; the assay was immunoSEQ multiplex PCR. The table has approximately 44,000 clones, roughly 69% seen once. The CDR3 is made up of 11 amino acids. Germline CDR1 MNHEY, CDR2 SMNVEV (reference sequence). The V gene lost 3 bases and the J gene lost 6 bases, with 3 bases spanning the gap. This entry is derived from a study of PD-1 blockade in classical Hodgkin lymphoma. The time point was: cycle 4 day 1 (C4D1), after less than seven weeks of nivolumab. All trial patients relapsed after autologous stem cell transplantation. Study-wide results and caveats: What caused the repertoire differences, perhaps disease activity or prior therapy, remains undefined.

Sequencing was performed on peripheral blood mononuclear cells (PBMCs), taken before the fourth cycle of nivolumab. V usage is TRBV27 and J usage is TRBJ2-1; D unresolved. The receptor was isolated from a human donor with classical Hodgkin lymphoma. In DNA form, the CDR3 reads TGTGCCAGCAGTTTTCTCAATGAGCAGTTCTTC. It specifies CASSFLNEQFF.